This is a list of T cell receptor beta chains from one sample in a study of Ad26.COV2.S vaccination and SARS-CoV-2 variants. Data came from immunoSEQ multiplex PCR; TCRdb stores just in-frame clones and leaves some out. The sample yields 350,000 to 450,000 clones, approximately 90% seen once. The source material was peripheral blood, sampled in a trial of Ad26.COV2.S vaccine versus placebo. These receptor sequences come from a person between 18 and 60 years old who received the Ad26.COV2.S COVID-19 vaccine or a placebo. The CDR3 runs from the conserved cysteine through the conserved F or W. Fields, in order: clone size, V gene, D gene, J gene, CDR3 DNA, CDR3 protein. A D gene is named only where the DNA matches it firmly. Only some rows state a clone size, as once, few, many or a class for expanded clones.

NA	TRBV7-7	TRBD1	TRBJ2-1	TGTGCTAGCAGTCAGGACAGGAGCTCCTACAATGAGCAGTTCTTC	CASSQDRSSYNEQFF
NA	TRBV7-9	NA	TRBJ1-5	TGTGCCAGCAGCTTAAAAGGATCTCAGCCCCAGCATTTT	CASSLKGSQPQHF
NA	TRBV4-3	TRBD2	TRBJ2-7	TGCGCCAGCAGCCAAGCTTTACTAGCGGGGCTGAGCTCCTACGAGCAGTACTTC	CASSQALLAGLSSYEQYF
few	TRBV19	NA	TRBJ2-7	TGTGCCAGTAGTATTAGCTTCATTGCCTACGAGCAGTACTTC	CASSISFIAYEQYF
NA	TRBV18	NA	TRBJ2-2	TGTGCCAGCTCACCACCATTTGGCGGTACCAGAACCGGGGAGCTGTTTTTT	CASSPPFGGTRTGELFF
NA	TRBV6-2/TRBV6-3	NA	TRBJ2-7	TGTGCCAGCAGTCCCAGGGGCTACGAGCAGTACTTC	CASSPRGYEQYF
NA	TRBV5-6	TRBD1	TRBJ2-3	TGTGCCAGCAGCTCGGACAGGGGCGCAGATACGCAGTATTTT	CASSSDRGADTQYF
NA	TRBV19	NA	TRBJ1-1	TGTGCCAGTAGTAGAAGACGTTTGGAGAACACTGAAGCTTTCTTT	CASSRRRLENTEAFF
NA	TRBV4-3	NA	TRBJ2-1	TGCGCCAGCAGCCAAGATCAGCGGACGAGCTCCTACAATGAGCAGTTCTTC	CASSQDQRTSSYNEQFF
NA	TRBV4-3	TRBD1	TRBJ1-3	TGCGCCAGCAGCCAAGTAGCTACCTACAGGGGATCTGGAAACACCATATATTTT	CASSQVATYRGSGNTIYF
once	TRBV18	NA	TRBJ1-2	TGTGCCAGCTCACCAGCGGATCCCTATGGCTACACCTTC	CASSPADPYGYTF
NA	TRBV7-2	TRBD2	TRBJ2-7	TGTGCCAGCAGCCAGACTAGCGGCTCCTACGAGCAGTACTTC	CASSQTSGSYEQYF
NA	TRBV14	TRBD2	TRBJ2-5	TGTGCCAGCAGCCAAGATGCCCCCCTACTAGCGGGGAGAGAGACCCAGTACTTC	CASSQDAPLLAGRETQYF
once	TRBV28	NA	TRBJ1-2	TGTGCCAGCAGTTTCGCCTATAACTATGGCTACACCTTC	CASSFAYNYGYTF
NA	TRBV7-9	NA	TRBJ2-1	TGTGCCAGCAGGTTCGGAGCAGGGTGGAATGAGCAGTTCTTC	CASRFGAGWNEQFF
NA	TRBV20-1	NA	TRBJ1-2	TGCAGTGCGAGTATAGACGGCTATGGCTACACCTTC	CSASIDGYGYTF
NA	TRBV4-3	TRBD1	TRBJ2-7	TGCGCCAGCAGCCAGGGATTGGACAGGGTCTCCTACGAGCAGTACTTC	CASSQGLDRVSYEQYF
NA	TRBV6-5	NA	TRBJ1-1	TGTGCCAGCACTCCCCGGGGGGAATGGACTGAAGCTTTCTTT	CASTPRGEWTEAFF
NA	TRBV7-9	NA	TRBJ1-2	TGTGCCAGCACCGGGGGTCAGGGGATCTATGGCTACACCTTC	CASTGGQGIYGYTF
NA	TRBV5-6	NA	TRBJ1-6	TGTGCCAGCAGCCCCGACCCGATGGGTTCACCCCTCCACTTT	CASSPDPMGSPLHF
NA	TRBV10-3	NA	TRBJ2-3	TGTGCCATCAGTGATCAGGGGTCCCCTAGCACAGATACGCAGTATTTT	CAISDQGSPSTDTQYF
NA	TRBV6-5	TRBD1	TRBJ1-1	TGTGCCAGCAGTTACTCGGGACAGGGGGTGACTGAAGCTTTCTTT	CASSYSGQGVTEAFF
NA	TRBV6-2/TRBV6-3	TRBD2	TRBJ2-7	TGTGCCAGCAGTCGGGGGGTTCGGTCCTACGAGCAGTACTTC	CASSRGVRSYEQYF
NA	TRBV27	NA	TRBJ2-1	TGTGCCAGCTGTCCCTCTCCGGGGGGCCTCTACAATGAGCAGTTCTTC	CASCPSPGGLYNEQFF
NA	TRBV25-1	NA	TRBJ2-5	TGTGCCAGCAGTGACGCCGGCTACCTGGAGACCCAGTACTTC	CASSDAGYLETQYF
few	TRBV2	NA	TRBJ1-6	TGTGCCAGCATAAGGGACGGAACGAATTCACCCCTCCACTTT	CASIRDGTNSPLHF
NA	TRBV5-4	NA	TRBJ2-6	TGTGCCAGCAGCCTCCAGGGTGTACCCTCTGGGGCCAACGTCCTGACTTTC	CASSLQGVPSGANVLTF
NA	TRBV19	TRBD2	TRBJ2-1	TGTGCCAGTTCCCGTAGTGGCGGGGGGATGAGCTCCTACAATGAGCAGTTCTTC	CASSRSGGGMSSYNEQFF
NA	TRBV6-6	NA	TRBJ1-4	TGTGCCAGCAGTTGGCAGGCTAATGAAAAACTGTTTTTT	CASSWQANEKLFF
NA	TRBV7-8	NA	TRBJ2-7	TGTGCCAGCAGCACCGCATCCGGGAGACACTACGAGCAGTACTTC	CASSTASGRHYEQYF
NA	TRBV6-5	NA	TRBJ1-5	TGTGCCAGCAGTTTCAACGGACAGAATCAGCCCCAGCATTTT	CASSFNGQNQPQHF
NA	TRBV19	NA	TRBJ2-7	TGTGCCAGTAGTATAGGGGACATCTCCTACGAGCAGTACTTC	CASSIGDISYEQYF
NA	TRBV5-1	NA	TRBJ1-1	TGCGCCAGCAGCTTGTTAGCGGCGGGCACTGAAGCTTTCTTT	CASSLLAAGTEAFF
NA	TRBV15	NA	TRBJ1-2	TGTGCCACCAGCTCCCACCCCGAGACAGTGACTTATGGCTACACCTTC	CATSSHPETVTYGYTF
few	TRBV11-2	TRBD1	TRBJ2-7	TGTGCCAGCAGCTTGGGACAGAGCTCCTACGAGCAGTACTTC	CASSLGQSSYEQYF
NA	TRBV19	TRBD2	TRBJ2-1	TGTGCCAGTAGTATCGGTAGCGGGGGGCCCCACAATGAGCAGTTCTTC	CASSIGSGGPHNEQFF
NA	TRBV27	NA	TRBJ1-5	TGTGCCAGCTGGGGGGGGCTCAATCAGCCCCAGCATTTT	CASWGGLNQPQHF
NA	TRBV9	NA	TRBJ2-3	TGTGCCAGCAGCGTAGAACTGGCAGATACGCAGTATTTT	CASSVELADTQYF
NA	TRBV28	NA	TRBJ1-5	TGTGCCAGCAGTTTATTCGGGGGGAATCAGCCCCAGCATTTT	CASSLFGGNQPQHF
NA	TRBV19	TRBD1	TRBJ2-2	TGTGCCAGTAGTATGTTCGGGACAGGGCGCACCGGGGAGCTGTTTTTT	CASSMFGTGRTGELFF
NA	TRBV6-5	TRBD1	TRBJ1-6	TGTGCCAGCAGCTACAGGGGCGGGAATTCACCCCTCCACTTT	CASSYRGGNSPLHF
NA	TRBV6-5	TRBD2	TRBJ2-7	TGTGCCAGCAGTCTCGTCAGCGGGGGCCCCCACGAGCAGTACTTC	CASSLVSGGPHEQYF
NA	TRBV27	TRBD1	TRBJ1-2	TGTGCCAGCAGTTTATATCCCCTCGACAGGGGGTATGGCTACACCTTC	CASSLYPLDRGYGYTF
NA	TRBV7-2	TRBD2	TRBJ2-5	TGTGCCAGCAGCGAACGGGCCTGGGCGGGGGGGGCCGGGGAGACCCAGTACTTC	CASSERAWAGGAGETQYF
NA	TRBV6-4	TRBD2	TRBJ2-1	TGTGCCAGCAGTGACTCGACTAGCGGGGGGGCTGAGCAGTTCTTC	CASSDSTSGGAEQFF
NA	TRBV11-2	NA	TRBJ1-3	TGTGCCAGCAGCCGTTGGTACTCTGGAAACACCATATATTTT	CASSRWYSGNTIYF
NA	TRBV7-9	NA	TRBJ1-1	TGTGCCAGCAGCGAACCGGGGGGGCGGACGAACACTGAAGCTTTCTTT	CASSEPGGRTNTEAFF
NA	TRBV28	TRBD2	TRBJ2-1	TGTGCCAGCGGCACCCGACTAGCGGGGGGGCTGAGCTCCTACAATGAGCAGTTCTTC	CASGTRLAGGLSSYNEQFF
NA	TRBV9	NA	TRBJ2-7	TGTGCCAGCAGCGAGACGGGATCGGGGGCCTCCTCCTACGAGCAGTACTTC	CASSETGSGASSYEQYF
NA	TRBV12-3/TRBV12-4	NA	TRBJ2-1	TGTGCCAGCAGTTCGCTGCTGCTCTCGGCGTTCTTC	CASSSLLLSAFF
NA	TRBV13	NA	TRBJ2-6	TGTGCCAGCAGCTCCCGGGACAAGGTTTCTAGCTCTGGGGCCAACGTCCTGACTTTC	CASSSRDKVSSSGANVLTF
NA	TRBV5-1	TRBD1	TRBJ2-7	TGCGCCAGCAGCTTGGCACCAGGGGGAGAGCAGTACTTC	CASSLAPGGEQYF
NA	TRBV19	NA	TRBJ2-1	TGTGCCAGTAGTAAGGTAGGCAGCTCCTACAATGAGCAGTTCTTC	CASSKVGSSYNEQFF
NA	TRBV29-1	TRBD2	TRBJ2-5	TGCAGCGTTGAGTATAGCGGGGATGAAGAGACCCAGTACTTC	CSVEYSGDEETQYF